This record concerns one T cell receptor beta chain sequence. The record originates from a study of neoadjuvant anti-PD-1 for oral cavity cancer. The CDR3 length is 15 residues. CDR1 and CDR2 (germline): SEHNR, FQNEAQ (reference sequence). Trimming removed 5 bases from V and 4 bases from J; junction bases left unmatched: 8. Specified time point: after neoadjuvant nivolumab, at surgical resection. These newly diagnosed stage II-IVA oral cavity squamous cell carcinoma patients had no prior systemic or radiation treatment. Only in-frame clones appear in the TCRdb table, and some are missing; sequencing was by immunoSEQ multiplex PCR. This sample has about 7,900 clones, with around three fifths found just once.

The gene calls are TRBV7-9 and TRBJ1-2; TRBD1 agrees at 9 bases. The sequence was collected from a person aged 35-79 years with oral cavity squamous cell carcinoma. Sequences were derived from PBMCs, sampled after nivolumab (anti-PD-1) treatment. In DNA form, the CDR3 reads TGTGCCAGCAGCCAGGGACAGGGCCATTTCTATGGCTACACCTTC. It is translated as CASSQGQGHFYGYTF.